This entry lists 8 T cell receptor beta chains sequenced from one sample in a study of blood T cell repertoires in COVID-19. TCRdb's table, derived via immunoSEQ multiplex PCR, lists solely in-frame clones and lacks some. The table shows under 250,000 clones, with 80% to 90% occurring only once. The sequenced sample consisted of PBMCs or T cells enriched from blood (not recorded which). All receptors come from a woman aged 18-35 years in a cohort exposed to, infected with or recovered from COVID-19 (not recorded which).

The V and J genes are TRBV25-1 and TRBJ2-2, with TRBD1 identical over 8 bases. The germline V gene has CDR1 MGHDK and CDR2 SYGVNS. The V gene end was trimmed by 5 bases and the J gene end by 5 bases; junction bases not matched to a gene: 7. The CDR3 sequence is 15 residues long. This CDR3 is CASSPRGLMTGELFF. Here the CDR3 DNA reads TGTGCCAGCAGTCCCAGGGGGCTTATGACCGGGGAGCTGTTTTTT.

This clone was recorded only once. CDR3: CASSRQGRGIDTQYF. CDR3 coding DNA: TGTGCCAGCAGCCGACAGGGGAGGGGTATTGATACGCAGTATTTT. The V call is TRBV5-8, the J call TRBJ2-3, with D perhaps matching TRBD1 (8 bases). CDR3 length: 15 residues. Trimming took 4 bases from V and 6 from J, leaving 18 bases between them. Germline CDR1 SGHTS, CDR2 YDEGEE. Full variable domain (missing parts from reference TRBV5-8 and TRBJ2-3): EAGVTQSPTHLIKTRGQQATLRCSPISGHTSVYWYQQALGLGLQFLLWYDEGEERNRGNFPPRFSGRQFPNYSSELNVNALELEDSALYLCASSRQGRGIDTQYFGPGTRLTVL.

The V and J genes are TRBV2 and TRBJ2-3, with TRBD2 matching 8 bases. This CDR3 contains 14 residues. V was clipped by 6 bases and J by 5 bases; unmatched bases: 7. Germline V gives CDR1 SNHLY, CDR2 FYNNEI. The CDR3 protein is CASREREYLDTQYF. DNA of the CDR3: TGTGCCAGCAGAGAGCGGGAGTACTTAGATACGCAGTATTTT. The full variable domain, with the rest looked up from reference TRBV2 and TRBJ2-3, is EPEVTQTPSHQVTQMGQEVILRCVPISNHLYFYWYRQILGQKVEFLVSFYNNEISEKSEIFDDQFSVERPDGSNFTLKIRSTKLEDSAMYFCASREREYLDTQYFGPGTRLTVL.

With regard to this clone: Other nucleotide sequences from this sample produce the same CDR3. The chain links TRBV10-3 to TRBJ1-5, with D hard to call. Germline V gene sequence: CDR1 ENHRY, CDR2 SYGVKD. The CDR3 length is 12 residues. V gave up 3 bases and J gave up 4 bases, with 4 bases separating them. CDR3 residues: CAISDRNQPQHF. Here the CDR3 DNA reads TGTGCCATCAGTGACCGGAATCAGCCCCAGCATTTT.

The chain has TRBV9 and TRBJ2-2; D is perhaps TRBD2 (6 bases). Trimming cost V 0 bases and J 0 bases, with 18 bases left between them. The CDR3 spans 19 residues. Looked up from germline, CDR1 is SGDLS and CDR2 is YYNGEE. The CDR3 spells CASSVGRGLREANTGELFF. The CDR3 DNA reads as TGTGCCAGCAGCGTAGGAAGGGGTTTGAGGGAGGCGAACACCGGGGAGCTGTTTTTT.

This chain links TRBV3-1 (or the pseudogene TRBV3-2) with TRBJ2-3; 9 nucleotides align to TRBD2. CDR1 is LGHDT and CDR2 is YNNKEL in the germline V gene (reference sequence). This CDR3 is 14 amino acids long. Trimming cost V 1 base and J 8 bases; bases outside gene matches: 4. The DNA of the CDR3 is TGTGCCAGCAGCCAAGGGCGGGGGGGCCTTACGCAGTATTTT. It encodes CASSQGRGGLTQYF.

The DNA for the CDR3 is TGTGCCAGCGGGCCGAGGGAGTTCAGTGGCTACACCTTC. This sequence encodes CASGPREFSGYTF. This rearrangement joins TRBV28 to TRBJ1-2; D gene uncertain. Trimming pared 8 bases from V and 7 bases from J, leaving 17 bases between. Germline V gene lookup returns CDR1 MDHEN and CDR2 SYDVKM. The CDR3 covers 13 residues.

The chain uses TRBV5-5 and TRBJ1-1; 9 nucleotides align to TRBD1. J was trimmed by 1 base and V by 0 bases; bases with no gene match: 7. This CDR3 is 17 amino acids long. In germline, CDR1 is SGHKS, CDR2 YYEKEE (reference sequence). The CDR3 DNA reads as TGTGCCAGCAGCTTGGGGGGACAGGGTTGGGCGAACACTGAAGCTTTCTTT. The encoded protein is CASSLGGQGWANTEAFF.